This T cell receptor (beta chain) appears in the sequencing data of a study of human T cells and chemical hapten exposure. V was clipped by 0 bases and J by 13 bases; unmatched bases: 14. There are 15 residues in the CDR3. Germline V CDR1 and CDR2: MNHEY, SVGAGI. This clonotype has more than one count but fewer than ten. Time point noted: pre-sensitization, week 0. Treatment denoted: therapeutic diphenylcyclopropenone sensitization with weekly scalp DPC. Each CDR3 protein gets one entry after TCRdb re-called the RACE reads with MiXCR. The table shows some 250,000 distinct CDR3 sequences, with around 7.7% occurring only once.

The receptor's source is a man between 18 and 29 years old with alopecia areata. Some clones in this sample may be carry-over from other donors' samples. V is TRBV6-5 and J is TRBJ1-1; 7 bases are a match to TRBD1. The material sequenced was whole blood, taken in connection with sensitization to the hapten diphenylcyclopropenone (DPC). The CDR3 protein is CASSYSGDVDREDFF. The CDR3 region has the DNA TGTGCCAGCAGTTACTCTGGGGACGTAGACAGGGAGGATTTCTTT.